This record concerns one T cell receptor beta chain sequence. This sample is drawn from a study of shared T cell receptors in the human thymus. Only in-frame clones appear in the TCRdb table, and some are missing; sequencing was by immunoSEQ multiplex PCR. The top ten hold around 0.013% of the sample, which has hundreds of thousands of clones, around three quarters seen once. Trimming shortened V by 4 bases and J by 2 bases, and 10 bases separated the two germline ends. The germline CDR1 and CDR2 sequences are SGHRS and YFSETQ. This CDR3 is built from 14 residues. This sample was also put to use in a study of human thymus T cells. Per that paper: Both thymic and peripheral blood repertoires showed apparently biased V and J usage. Highly overlapping thymic repertoires in unrelated individuals were reported by related research.

Sequencing used thymocytes. The TCR originated in a boy under three years old with a congenital heart defect. The V gene is TRBV5-1, the J gene TRBJ1-3, with D tentatively TRBD1 (6 bases). The CDR3 is CASSGGQTGNTIYF. In nucleotides, the CDR3 is TGCGCCAGCAGCGGCGGACAGACTGGAAACACCATATATTTT.